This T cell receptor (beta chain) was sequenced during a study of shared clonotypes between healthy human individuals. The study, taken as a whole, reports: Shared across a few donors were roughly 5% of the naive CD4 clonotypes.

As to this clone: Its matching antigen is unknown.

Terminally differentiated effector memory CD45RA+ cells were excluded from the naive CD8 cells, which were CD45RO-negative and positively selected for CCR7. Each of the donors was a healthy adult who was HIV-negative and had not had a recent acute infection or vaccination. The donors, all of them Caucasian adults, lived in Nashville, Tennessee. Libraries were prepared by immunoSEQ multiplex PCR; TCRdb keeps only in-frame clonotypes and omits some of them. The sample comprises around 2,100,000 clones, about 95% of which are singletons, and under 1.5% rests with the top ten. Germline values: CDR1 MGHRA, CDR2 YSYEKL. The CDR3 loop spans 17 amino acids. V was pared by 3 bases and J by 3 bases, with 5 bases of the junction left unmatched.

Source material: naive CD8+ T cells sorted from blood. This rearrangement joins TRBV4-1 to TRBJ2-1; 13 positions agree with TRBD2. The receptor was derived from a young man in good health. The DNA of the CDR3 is TGCGCCAGCAGCCAGCAGGGACTAGCGGGACTCTACAATGAGCAGTTCTTC. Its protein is CASSQQGLAGLYNEQFF.